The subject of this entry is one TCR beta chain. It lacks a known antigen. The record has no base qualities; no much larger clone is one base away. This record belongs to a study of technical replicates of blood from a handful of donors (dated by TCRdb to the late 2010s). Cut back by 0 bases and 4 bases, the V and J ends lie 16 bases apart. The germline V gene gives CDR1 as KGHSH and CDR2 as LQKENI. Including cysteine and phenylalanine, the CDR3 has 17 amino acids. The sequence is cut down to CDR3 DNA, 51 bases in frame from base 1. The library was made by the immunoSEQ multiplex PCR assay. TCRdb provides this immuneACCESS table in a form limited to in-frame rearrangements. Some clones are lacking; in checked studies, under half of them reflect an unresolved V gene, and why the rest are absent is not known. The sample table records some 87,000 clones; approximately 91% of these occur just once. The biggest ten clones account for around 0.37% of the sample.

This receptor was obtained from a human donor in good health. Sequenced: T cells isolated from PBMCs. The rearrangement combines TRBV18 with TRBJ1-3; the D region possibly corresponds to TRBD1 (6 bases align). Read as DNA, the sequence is TGTGCCAGCTCACCACCGGACAGAACAGGGTTAGGAAACACCATATATTTT. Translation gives CASSPPDRTGLGNTIYF. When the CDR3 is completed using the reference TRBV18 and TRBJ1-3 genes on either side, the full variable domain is NAGVMQNPRHLVRRRGQEARLRCSPMKGHSHVYWYRQLPEEGLKFMVYLQKENIIDESGMPKERFSAEFPKEGPSILRIQQVVRGDSAAYFCASSPPDRTGLGNTIYFGEGSWLTVV.